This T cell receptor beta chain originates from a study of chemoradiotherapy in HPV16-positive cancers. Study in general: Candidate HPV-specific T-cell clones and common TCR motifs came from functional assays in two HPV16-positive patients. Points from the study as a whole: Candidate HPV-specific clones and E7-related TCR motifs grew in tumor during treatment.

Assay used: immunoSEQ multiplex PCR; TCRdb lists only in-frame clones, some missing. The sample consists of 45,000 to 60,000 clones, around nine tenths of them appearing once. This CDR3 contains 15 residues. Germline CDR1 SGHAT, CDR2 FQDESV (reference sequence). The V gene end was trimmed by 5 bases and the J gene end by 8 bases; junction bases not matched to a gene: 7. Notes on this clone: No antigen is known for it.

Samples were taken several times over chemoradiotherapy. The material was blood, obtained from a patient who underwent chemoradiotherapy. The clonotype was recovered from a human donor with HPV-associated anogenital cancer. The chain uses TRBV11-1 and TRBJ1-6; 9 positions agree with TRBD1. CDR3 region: CASSRLTGGDSPLHF. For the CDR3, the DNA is TGTGCCAGCAGCCGATTAACAGGGGGCGATTCACCCCTCCACTTT. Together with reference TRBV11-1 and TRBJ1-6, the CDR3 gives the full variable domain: EAEVAQSPRYKITEKSQAVAFWCDPISGHATLYWYRQILGQGPELLVQFQDESVVDDSQLPKDRFSAERLKGVDSTLKIQPAELGDSAMYLCASSRLTGGDSPLHFGNGTRLTVT.